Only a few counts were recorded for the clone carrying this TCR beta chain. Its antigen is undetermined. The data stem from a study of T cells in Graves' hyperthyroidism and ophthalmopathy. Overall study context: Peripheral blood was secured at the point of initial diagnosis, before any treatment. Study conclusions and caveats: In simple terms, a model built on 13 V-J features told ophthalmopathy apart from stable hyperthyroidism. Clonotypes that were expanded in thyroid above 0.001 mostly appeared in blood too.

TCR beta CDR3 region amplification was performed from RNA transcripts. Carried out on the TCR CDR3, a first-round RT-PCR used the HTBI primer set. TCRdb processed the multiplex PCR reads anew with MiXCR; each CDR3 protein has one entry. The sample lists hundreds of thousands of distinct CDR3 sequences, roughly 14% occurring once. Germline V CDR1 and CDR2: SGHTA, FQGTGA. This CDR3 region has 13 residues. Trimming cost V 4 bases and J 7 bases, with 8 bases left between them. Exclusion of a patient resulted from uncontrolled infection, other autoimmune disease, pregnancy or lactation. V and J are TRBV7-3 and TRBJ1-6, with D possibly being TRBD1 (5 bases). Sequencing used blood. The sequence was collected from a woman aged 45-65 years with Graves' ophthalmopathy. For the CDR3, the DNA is TGTGCCAGCAGCTACGACAGAAATTCACCCCTCCACTTT. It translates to CASSYDRNSPLHF.